This passage covers 9 T cell receptor beta chains from one sample sequenced in a study of T cell responses to AZD1222 COVID-19 vaccine. The assay was immunoSEQ multiplex PCR, and TCRdb's table has in-frame clones only and misses some. The data hold 95,000 to 100,000 clones, with approximately 87% observed a single time. This specimen consisted of peripheral blood, obtained on day 0 of AZD1222 vaccination. Source of these receptors: an adult in good health.

The chain recombines TRBV6-5 with TRBJ2-1, with 8 bases that match TRBD1. This CDR3 has 12 residues. The germline V gene has CDR1 MNHEY and CDR2 SVGAGI. J lost 9 bases, V lost 4 bases, and 2 bases had no gene match. CDR3 protein: CASSFTGGEQFF. CDR3 sequence (DNA): TGTGCCAGCAGTTTCACAGGGGGTGAGCAGTTCTTC.

The chain is built from TRBV7-3 and TRBJ2-1, with TRBD1 identical over 9 bases. V lost 3 bases to trimming and J lost 6 bases; unmatched junction nucleotides: 6. Germline assignment: CDR1 SGHTA and CDR2 FQGTGA. The CDR3 runs 15 residues. The CDR3 loop reads CASSLTGTGFNEQFF. DNA of the CDR3: TGTGCCAGCAGCTTGACCGGGACAGGGTTCAATGAGCAGTTCTTC.

This chain joins TRBV12-3 or TRBV12-4 and TRBJ1-1, with D possibly being TRBD1 (6 bases). V was shortened by 7 bases and J by 7 bases, with 16 bases between the two germline ends. The CDR3 is 13 residues long. CDR3 region: CASTLVQGYEAFF. The CDR3 nucleotides read TGTGCCAGCACCCTAGTGCAGGGGTATGAAGCTTTCTTT.

The chain couples TRBV24-1 to TRBJ2-2; D unclear. V was trimmed by 9 bases and J by 8 bases, leaving 9 bases between them. CDR1 and CDR2 from the germline V gene are KGHDR and SFDVKD. This CDR3 comprises 11 residues. DNA of the CDR3: TGTGCCACCGGGCTTACAGGGGAGCTGTTTTTT. Translating gives CATGLTGELFF.

The chain recombines TRBV11-3 with TRBJ1-1; no firm D call. V was shortened by 5 bases and J by 3 bases, with 13 bases between the two germline ends. Germline loops: CDR1 SGHNT, CDR2 YENEEA. The length of the CDR3 is 14 residues. CDR3 coding DNA: TGTGCCAGCAGCGGATCTGGGTTGGACACTGAAGCTTTCTTT. Its protein is CASSGSGLDTEAFF.

The J gene is TRBJ1-2, the V gene TRBV19; D unresolved. The CDR3 is made up of 12 amino acids. Per germline, CDR1 LNHDA and CDR2 SQIVND (reference sequence). Trimming cost V 5 bases and J 3 bases, with 7 bases left between them. The CDR3 bases are TGTGCCAGTAGTCCCCGACACTATGGCTACACCTTC. It is translated as CASSPRHYGYTF.

This clone was seen just once. The chain employs TRBV27 and TRBJ2-5, with D possibly being TRBD1 or TRBD2 (6 bases each). With 6 bases removed from V and 4 bases from J, the gap between germline ends came to 15 bases. CDR1 is MNHEY, CDR2 SMNVEV, per germline (reference sequence). This CDR3 has 14 amino acids. CDR3 sequence reads: CASRPRGGGETQYF. In DNA form, the CDR3 reads TGTGCCAGCAGACCTAGAGGGGGAGGAGAGACCCAGTACTTC.

This clone was counted once. This chain connects TRBV7-9 to TRBJ1-2; D might be TRBD1 (6 bases). The CDR3 consists of 13 residues. CDR1 SEHNR and CDR2 FQNEAQ come from the germline V gene (reference sequence). The V end lost 2 bases, the J end lost 6 bases, and 10 bases lay between the germline ends. The CDR3 nucleotides read TGTGCCAGCAGCTTAATACAGGGTCATGGCTACACCTTC. Translation: CASSLIQGHGYTF.

The chain is built from TRBV7-2 and TRBJ2-5, with 11 bases lining up with TRBD2. The CDR3 covers 16 residues. J was trimmed by 5 bases and V by 4 bases; bases with no gene match: 9. Germline CDR1 SGHTA, CDR2 FQGNSA. CDR3 coding DNA: TGTGCCAGCAGCTCGGGACTAGCGGCTTGGCGGGAGACCCAGTACTTC. It specifies CASSSGLAAWRETQYF.